The rows below give T cell receptor beta chains drawn from one sample of a study of blood T cell repertoires in COVID-19. The method was immunoSEQ multiplex PCR; TCRdb's version includes in-frame clones alone and lacks a portion of them. Altogether more than 65,000 clones are present, 80% to 90% being singletons, with the ten largest covering 5.5% to 8.5%. The material sequenced was peripheral blood. The receptors come from a man aged 50 or older with active COVID-19. CDR3s include the opening cysteine and the closing phenylalanine or tryptophan. The D gene is left open where the match is weak. A clone size is listed for some rows: how often the clone was seen (once, few, many), or a class if it is expanded.

size: many; D: NA; J: TRBJ1-1; V: TRBV13; DNA: TGTGCCAGCAGCTCCATGGGCCATAGTGGCGCTTTCTTT; CDR3: CASSSMGHSGAFF
size: NA; D: TRBD2; J: TRBJ2-5; V: TRBV5-6; DNA: TGTGCCAGCAGCTTGGGCGGGGGGCAAGAGACCCAGTACTTC; CDR3: CASSLGGGQETQYF
size: NA; D: NA; J: TRBJ1-1; V: TRBV6-5; DNA: TGTGCCAGCAGTTACAGTAGGCAGGAAACTGAAGCTTTCTTT; CDR3: CASSYSRQETEAFF
size: few; D: NA; J: TRBJ2-1; V: TRBV7-2; DNA: TGTGCCAGCAGCTTAGTATTAGGGGGTGATGAGCAGTTCTTC; CDR3: CASSLVLGGDEQFF
size: NA; D: NA; J: TRBJ1-5; V: TRBV4-3; DNA: TGCGCCAGCAGCCAAGATTGGAGGGTCCAGGGTCAGCCCCAGCATTTT; CDR3: CASSQDWRVQGQPQHF
size: NA; D: TRBD2; J: TRBJ2-5; V: TRBV28; DNA: TGTGCCAGCAGTTTAGGGGGAGGGTCGTATAAGGGAGAGACCCAGTACTTC; CDR3: CASSLGGGSYKGETQYF
size: NA; D: NA; J: TRBJ2-3; V: TRBV9; DNA: TGTGCCAGCAGCGTGGCGGCCGGTACAGATACGCAGTATTTT; CDR3: CASSVAAGTDTQYF
size: NA; D: NA; J: TRBJ2-7; V: TRBV7-2; DNA: TGTGCCAGCAGCTATGGACACAGCTCCTACGAGCAGTACTTC; CDR3: CASSYGHSSYEQYF
size: NA; D: NA; J: TRBJ2-3; V: TRBV9; DNA: TGTGCCAGCAGCGTAGGGGGGGGCCCCACAGATACGCAGTATTTT; CDR3: CASSVGGGPTDTQYF
size: NA; D: TRBD1; J: TRBJ2-7; V: TRBV5-4; DNA: TGTGCCAGCAGCGCCGGGACAGGCTACGAGCAGTACTTC; CDR3: CASSAGTGYEQYF
size: NA; D: TRBD2; J: TRBJ2-1; V: TRBV27; DNA: TGTGCCAGCAGTCCGGGGAGGGCTGCCTACAATGAGCAGTTCTTC; CDR3: CASSPGRAAYNEQFF
size: NA; D: TRBD1; J: TRBJ2-7; V: TRBV7-3; DNA: TGTGCCAGCAGCTCAGGGACAGTTGAGCAGTACTTC; CDR3: CASSSGTVEQYF
size: NA; D: NA; J: TRBJ2-7; V: TRBV28; DNA: TGTGCCAGCAGCCGCCAGCGTCTTTCAGCGGAGCAGTACTTC; CDR3: CASSRQRLSAEQYF
size: NA; D: NA; J: TRBJ1-2; V: TRBV7-3; DNA: TGTGCCAGCAGCTTGAGCCGGGACACAACTATGGACGGCTACACCTTC; CDR3: CASSLSRDTTMDGYTF
size: NA; D: TRBD2; J: TRBJ2-2; V: TRBV5-6; DNA: TGTGCCAGCAGCCCGGGCGGACTAGCGGGAGGGCACACCGGGGAGCTGTTTTTT; CDR3: CASSPGGLAGGHTGELFF
size: few; D: TRBD1; J: TRBJ1-6; V: TRBV5-1; DNA: TGCGCCAGCAGCGGGACAGGGGGCGAAATGTCACCCCTCCACTTT; CDR3: CASSGTGGEMSPLHF
size: NA; D: NA; J: TRBJ2-5; V: TRBV9; DNA: TGTGCCAGCAGCGTAACCCCCAGCGGAGCCAACCAAGAGACCCAGTACTTC; CDR3: CASSVTPSGANQETQYF